This TCR beta chain was sequenced in a study of human T cells and chemical hapten exposure (dated by TCRdb to the early 2020s). About the investigation overall: For sensitization, 2% DPC in acetone was applied to a roughly 2 cm by roughly 2 cm area of upper inner arm skin. This study followed changes in the peripheral blood TCR repertoire in vivo during primary and secondary sensitization of alopecia patients to the hapten diphenylcyclopropenone (DPC). Patients additionally received weekly therapeutic DPC doses to the scalp throughout the approximately 22-week study period. Libraries were combined into a pool for sequencing, and differences in TCR yield between samples came mainly from small differences in library volumes within the pool. Patch testing on the upper back used Finn chambers containing 0.01% DPC, with scoring done after 6 days according to International Contact Dermatitis Research Group standards. For TCR sequencing, blood came from 25 to 35 alopecia patients at anywhere from one to four time points (pre-sensitization, 2, 6 and 24 weeks). Blood was sampled from patients pre-sensitization (week 0) and at 2, 6 and about 24 weeks after DPC sensitization. Alopecia areata with under or over 50% scalp involvement, alopecia totalis and alopecia universalis were represented in the patient cohort, which was mostly female.

Overall study results and their limits: The number of PT1 expanded TCRs positively correlated with patch test score, significant at thresholds 8, 16 and 32 but not 4. Repeated subsampling changed both the strength of the expansion versus patch-test correlation and the threshold at which that correlation became significant. The number of TCRs above 1 in 1000 frequency did not change with DPC sensitization; there was no evidence of global repertoire structure alterations. Expanded TCRs formed significantly more large CDR3 similarity clusters than pre-sensitization or healthy control sets, consistent with antigen-driven responses. Because all patients had alopecia, a presumed autoimmune disease, the immune response of the patients might differ from that of healthy individuals.

This clonotype showed up just a few times. The clone's antigen remains unknown. Base-call qualities are not available, and no considerably larger clone is one nucleotide away. The protocol used for the library was RACE. Sequenced on a NextSeq 500. During library preparation, unique molecular identifiers were attached to individual cDNA molecules so that TCRs could be counted in a quantitative, reproducible way. From each blood RNA sample, both TCR alpha and TCR beta chains were sequenced. In the paper's pipeline: Samples had a median of roughly 91,000 TCRs, with a range from about 23,224 to 750,000. V, J and CDR3 annotation of the TCR reads was performed with the Decombinator software suite. To make PS versus PT1 abundance plots, every sample was subsampled to the same number of TCRs (28,000). Expanded TCRs were defined as absent before sensitization and observed at least eight times at the 2-week time point. TCRdb's own reprocessing of the public reads used fastp at Q25 and MiXCR and kept productive beta chains. Each record represents a unique CDR3 protein, reported with the most common genes and DNA among its rows. The V and J calls and clone size are TCRdb's, not the authors'. The sample table records around 260,000 distinct CDR3 sequences; 7% to 10% of these occur just once. The biggest ten clones account for about 2.5% of the sample.

Interpreted using the paper, the time point label stands for: pre-sensitization, week 0. Sample treatment or condition, as interpreted from the label and publication: therapeutic diphenylcyclopropenone sensitization with weekly scalp DPC. At each patch-test visit, blood was drawn before the patch test was applied. Patients were considered eligible if aged 18 to 70, diagnosed with alopecia and deemed suitable for DPC therapy, and patients were excluded if pregnant. Unfractionated whole blood was collected in Tempus Blood RNA tubes, and total RNA was extracted from that blood. Taken from the germline V gene (reference sequence), the CDR1 and CDR2 loops are DFQATT and SNEGSKA. The CDR3 measures 18 amino acids from cysteine to phenylalanine. Only CDR3 DNA remains: 54 bases, in frame from the first base. Compared with germline, V lacks 0 bases and J lacks 2 bases; bases without a gene match: 11.

This sequence originates from a woman between 40 and 55 years old with alopecia areata. Some clones in this sample may be carry-over from other donors' samples. The input for sequencing was whole blood, taken in connection with sensitization to the hapten diphenylcyclopropenone (DPC). The V gene is TRBV20-1 and the J gene is TRBJ2-2; TRBD1 agrees with 8 junctional bases. The sequenced DNA is TGCAGTGCTAGAGATCGGGGGTCGGGACAGGCTAACACCGGGGAGCTGTTTTTT. Its protein reads: CSARDRGSGQANTGELFF.